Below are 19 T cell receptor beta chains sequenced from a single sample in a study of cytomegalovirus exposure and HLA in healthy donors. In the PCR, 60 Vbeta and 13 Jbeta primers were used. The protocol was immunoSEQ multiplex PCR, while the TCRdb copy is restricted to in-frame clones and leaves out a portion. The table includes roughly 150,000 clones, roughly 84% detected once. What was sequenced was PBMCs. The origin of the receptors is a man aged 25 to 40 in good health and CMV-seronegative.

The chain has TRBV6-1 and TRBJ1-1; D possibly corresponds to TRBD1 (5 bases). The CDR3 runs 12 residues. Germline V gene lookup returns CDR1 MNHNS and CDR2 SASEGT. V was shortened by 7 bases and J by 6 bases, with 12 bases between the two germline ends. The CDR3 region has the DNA TGTGCCAGCACGCAGGGCGCTGCTGAAGCTTTCTTT. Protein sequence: CASTQGAAEAFF.

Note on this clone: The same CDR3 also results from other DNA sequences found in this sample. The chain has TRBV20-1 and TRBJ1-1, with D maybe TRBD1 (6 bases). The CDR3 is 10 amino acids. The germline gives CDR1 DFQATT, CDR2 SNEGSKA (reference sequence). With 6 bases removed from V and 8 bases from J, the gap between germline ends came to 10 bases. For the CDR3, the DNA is TGCAGTGCCCTCAGGGGAGAAGCTTTCTTT. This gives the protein CSALRGEAFF.

CDR3 coding DNA: TGTGCCAGCAGCCCCGGGACTAGGGCCGGGGAGCTGTTTTTT. Its translation is CASSPGTRAGELFF. The V and J genes are TRBV6-6 and TRBJ2-2; the match to TRBD2 covers 8 bases. Losses at the gene ends were 6 bases for V and 6 bases for J; bases not matched to a gene: 6. Germline V lookup: CDR1 MNHNY, CDR2 SVGAGI (reference sequence). The length of the CDR3 is 14 residues.

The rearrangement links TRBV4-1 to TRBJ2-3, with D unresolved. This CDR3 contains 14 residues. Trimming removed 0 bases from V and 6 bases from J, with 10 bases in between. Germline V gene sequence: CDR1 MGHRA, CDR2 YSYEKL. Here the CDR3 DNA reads TGCGCCAGCAGCCAAGATGCCAGATTGGATACGCAGTATTTT. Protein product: CASSQDARLDTQYF.

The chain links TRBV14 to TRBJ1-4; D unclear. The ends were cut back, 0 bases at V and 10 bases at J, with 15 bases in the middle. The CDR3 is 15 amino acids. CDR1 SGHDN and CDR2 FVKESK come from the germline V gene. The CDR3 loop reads CASSQDLRGGVKLFF. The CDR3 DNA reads TGTGCCAGCAGCCAAGATTTACGGGGAGGAGTAAAACTGTTTTTT.

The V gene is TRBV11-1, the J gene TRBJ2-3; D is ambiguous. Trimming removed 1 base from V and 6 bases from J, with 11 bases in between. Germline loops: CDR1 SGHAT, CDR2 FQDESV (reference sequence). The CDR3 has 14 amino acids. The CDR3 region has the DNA TGTGCCAGCAGCTTAGGGAGTTATGACGATACGCAGTATTTT. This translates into CASSLGSYDDTQYF.

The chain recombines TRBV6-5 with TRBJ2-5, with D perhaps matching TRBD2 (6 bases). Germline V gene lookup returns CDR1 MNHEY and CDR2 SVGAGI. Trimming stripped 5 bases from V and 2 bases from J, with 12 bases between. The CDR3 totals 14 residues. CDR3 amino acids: CASSADYFQETQYF. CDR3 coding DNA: TGTGCCAGCAGTGCGGACTATTTTCAAGAGACCCAGTACTTC.

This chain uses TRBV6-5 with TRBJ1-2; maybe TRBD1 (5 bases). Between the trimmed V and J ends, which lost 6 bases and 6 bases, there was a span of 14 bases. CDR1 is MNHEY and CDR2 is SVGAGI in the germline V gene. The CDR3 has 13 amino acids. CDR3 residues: CASSQGDWDGYTF. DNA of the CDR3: TGTGCCAGCAGCCAAGGGGACTGGGATGGCTACACCTTC.

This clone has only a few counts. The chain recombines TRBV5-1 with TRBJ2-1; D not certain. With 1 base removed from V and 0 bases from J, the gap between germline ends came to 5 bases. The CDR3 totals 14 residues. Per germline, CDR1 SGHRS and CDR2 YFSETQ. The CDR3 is CASSLTFSYNEQFF. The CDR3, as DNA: TGCGCCAGCAGCTTGACATTCTCCTACAATGAGCAGTTCTTC.

CDR3 bases: TGTGCCAGCAGTCTGGACAGGGGTGGGGAAAAACTGTTTTTT. Protein: CASSLDRGGEKLFF. The chain links TRBV28 to TRBJ1-4; 9 positions agree with TRBD1. The CDR3 runs 14 residues. Germline V CDR1 and CDR2: MDHEN, SYDVKM. After removal of 5 bases from V and 8 bases from J, the junction contained 6 bases not matched to a gene.

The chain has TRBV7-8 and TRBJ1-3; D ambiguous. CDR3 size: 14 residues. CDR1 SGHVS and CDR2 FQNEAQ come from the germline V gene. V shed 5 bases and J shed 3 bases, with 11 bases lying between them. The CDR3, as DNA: TGTGCCAGCAGCCCCGGAGGGAATGGAAACACCATATATTTT. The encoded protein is CASSPGGNGNTIYF.

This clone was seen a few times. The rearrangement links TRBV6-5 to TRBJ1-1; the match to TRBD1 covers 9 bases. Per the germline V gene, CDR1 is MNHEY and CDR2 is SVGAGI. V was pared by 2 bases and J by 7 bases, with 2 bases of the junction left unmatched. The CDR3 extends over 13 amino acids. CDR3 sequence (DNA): TGTGCCAGCAGTTACAGGGGACAGGGTGAAGCTTTCTTT. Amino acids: CASSYRGQGEAFF.

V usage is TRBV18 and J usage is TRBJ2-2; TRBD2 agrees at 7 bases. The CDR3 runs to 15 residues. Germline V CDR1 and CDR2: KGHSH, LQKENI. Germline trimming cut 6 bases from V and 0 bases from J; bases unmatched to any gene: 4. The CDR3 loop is CASSHSGSNTGELFF. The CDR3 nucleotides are TGTGCCAGCTCCCATAGCGGGTCGAACACCGGGGAGCTGTTTTTT.

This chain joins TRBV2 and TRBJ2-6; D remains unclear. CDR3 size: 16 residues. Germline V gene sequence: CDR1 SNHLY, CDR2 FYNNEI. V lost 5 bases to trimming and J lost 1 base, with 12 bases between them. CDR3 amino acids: CASSSTPRSGANVLTF. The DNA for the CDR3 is TGTGCCAGCAGTTCCACACCTAGATCTGGGGCCAACGTCCTGACTTTC.

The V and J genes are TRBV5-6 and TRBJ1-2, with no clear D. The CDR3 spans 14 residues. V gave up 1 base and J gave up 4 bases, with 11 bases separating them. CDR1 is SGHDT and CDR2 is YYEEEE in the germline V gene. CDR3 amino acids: CASSLRGVSYGYTF. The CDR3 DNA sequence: TGTGCCAGCAGCTTGCGGGGTGTTAGCTATGGCTACACCTTC.

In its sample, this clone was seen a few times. The CDR3 DNA sequence: TGTGCCAGCAGCCAATCGGGGAAACATGGCTACACCTTC. Translation: CASSQSGKHGYTF. The V and J genes are TRBV14 and TRBJ1-2, with D uncertain. The V and J ends lost 2 bases and 6 bases respectively, with 10 bases between them. The CDR3 spans 13 residues. Germline loops: CDR1 SGHDN, CDR2 FVKESK. The full variable domain, its missing parts supplied by reference TRBV14 and TRBJ1-2, is EAGVTQFPSHSVIEKGQTVTLRCDPISGHDNLYWYRRVMGKEIKFLLHFVKESKQDESGMPNNRFLAERTGGTYSTLKVQPAELEDSGVYFCASSQSGKHGYTFGSGTRLTVV.

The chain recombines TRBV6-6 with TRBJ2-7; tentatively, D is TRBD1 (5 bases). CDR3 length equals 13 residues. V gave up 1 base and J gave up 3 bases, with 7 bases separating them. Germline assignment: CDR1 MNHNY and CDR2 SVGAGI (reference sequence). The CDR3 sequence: CASSYYRSYEQYF. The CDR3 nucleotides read TGTGCCAGCAGTTACTACAGGAGCTACGAGCAGTACTTC.

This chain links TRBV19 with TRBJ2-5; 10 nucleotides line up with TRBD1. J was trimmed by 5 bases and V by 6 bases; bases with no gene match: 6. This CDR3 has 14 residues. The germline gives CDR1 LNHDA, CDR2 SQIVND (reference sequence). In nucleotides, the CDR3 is TGTGCCAGTAGCCGGGACAGGGGTCTGGAGACCCAGTACTTC. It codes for CASSRDRGLETQYF.

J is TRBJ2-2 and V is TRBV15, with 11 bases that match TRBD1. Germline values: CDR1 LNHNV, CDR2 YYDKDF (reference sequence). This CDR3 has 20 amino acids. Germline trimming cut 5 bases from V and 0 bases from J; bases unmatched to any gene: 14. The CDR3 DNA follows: TGTGCCACCAGCGGGGAGGGTAGGACAGGGGGCTTCGCGAACACCGGGGAGCTGTTTTTT. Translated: CATSGEGRTGGFANTGELFF.